One sample yielded the 30 T cell receptor beta chains listed below, sequenced in a study of T-cell memory formation after mild COVID-19. MiXCR, applied by TCRdb to the 5' RACE reads, yields one record per CDR3 protein. The sample holds hundreds of thousands of distinct CDR3 sequences; approximately 15% are singletons and the top ten take around a fifth. The sample comprised PBMCs or a T cell subset sorted from them (not recorded which). The receptors were gathered from a man between 18 and 35 years old who had mild COVID-19 (a few samples of this study predate the infection). Cell type and time point are not known.

This clonotype occurred a few times. The chain joins TRBV12-3 or TRBV12-4 to TRBJ1-1, with 8 bases fitting TRBD1. This CDR3 has 14 amino acids. The trim removed 6 bases at V and 10 bases at J, leaving 13 bases unmatched. CDR3 in DNA: TGTGCCAGCAGCTCCGCACCCTACAGGGGGGGAGCTTTCTTT. Residues: CASSSAPYRGGAFF.

This clonotype has more than one count but fewer than ten. V usage is TRBV19 and J usage is TRBJ2-7, with D perhaps matching TRBD1 or TRBD2 (5 bases each). The germline V and J ends were trimmed by 5 bases and 1 base, with 12 bases remaining between them. The CDR3 sequence is 14 residues long. Germline V gives CDR1 LNHDA, CDR2 SQIVND (reference sequence). CDR3 sequence reads: CASSPWDRSYEQYF. The CDR3, as DNA: TGTGCCAGTAGTCCTTGGGACCGATCCTACGAGCAGTACTTC. The full variable domain, completed using reference TRBV19 and TRBJ2-7, is DGGITQSPKYLFRKEGQNVTLSCEQNLNHDAMYWYRQDPGQGLRLIYYSQIVNDFQKGDIAEGYSVSREKKESFPLTVTSAQKNPTAFYLCASSPWDRSYEQYFGPGTRLTVT.

This rearrangement joins TRBV20-1 to TRBJ1-1; D gene uncertain. Germline-derived CDR1 and CDR2 are DFQATT and SNEGSKA (reference sequence). V was trimmed by 6 bases and J by 7 bases, leaving 18 bases between them. This CDR3 spans 13 amino acids. The CDR3 region has the DNA TGCAGTGCCCCCTCTGACCGAAGTTTTGAAGCTTTCTTT. This translates into CSAPSDRSFEAFF.

This rearrangement joins TRBV29-1 to TRBJ1-1, with 7 nucleotides matching TRBD1. This CDR3 is built from 15 residues. Germline loops: CDR1 SQVTM, CDR2 ANQGSEA. The ends lost 0 bases at V and 5 bases at J; junction bases unmatched: 9. CDR3 in DNA: TGCAGCGTTGAAGACCCCAGGGGGATAGGAACTGAAGCTTTCTTT. Its protein is CSVEDPRGIGTEAFF.

The chain has TRBV5-1 and TRBJ2-3; D is ambiguous. The CDR3 has 11 amino acids. Trimming took 1 base from V and 7 from J, leaving 4 bases between them. Germline loops: CDR1 SGHRS, CDR2 YFSETQ. CDR3 sequence (DNA): TGCGCCAGCAGCTTGTTCCATACGCAGTATTTT. Amino acids: CASSLFHTQYF.

CDR3 DNA: TGTGCCAGCAGAATACACCGGGACAGCTTCAGCTCCTATAATTCACCCCTCCACTTT. As protein: CASRIHRDSFSSYNSPLHF. This chain joins TRBV12-3 or TRBV12-4 and TRBJ1-6; 7 positions agree with TRBD1. Trimming at V came to 6 bases and at J to 0 bases, leaving 14 bases not matched to a gene. The CDR3 is made up of 19 amino acids.

This clonotype was observed at least ten times. The genes are TRBV5-5 and TRBJ2-4; 8 bases map to TRBD1. The germline V gene encodes CDR1 SGHKS and CDR2 YYEKEE (reference sequence). With V trimmed by 0 bases and J by 15 bases, 11 bases remained unmatched. CDR3 size: 14 residues. The chain's CDR3 is CASSLEDRARGLYF. The DNA of the CDR3 is TGTGCCAGCAGCTTGGAGGACAGGGCGCGAGGTCTGTACTTC.

This chain links TRBV6-2 or TRBV6-3 with TRBJ1-1; D remains unclear. The CDR3 is 13 residues long. V shed 6 bases and J shed 3 bases, with 11 bases lying between them. Germline loops: CDR1 MNHEY, CDR2 SVGEGT. CDR3 region: CASSPGWDTEAFF. In DNA, the CDR3 is TGTGCCAGCAGCCCTGGATGGGACACTGAAGCTTTCTTT.

The rearrangement links TRBV7-3 to TRBJ2-3, with D uncertain. V was trimmed by 1 base and J by 5 bases, leaving 7 bases between them. In germline, CDR1 is SGHTA, CDR2 FQGTGA. The CDR3 extends over 13 amino acids. This CDR3 is CASSLSWKDTQYF. CDR3 in DNA: TGTGCCAGCAGCTTAAGCTGGAAAGATACGCAGTATTTT. Filled out from reference TRBV7-3 and TRBJ2-3, the complete variable domain reads GAGVSQTPSNKVTEKGKYVELRCDPISGHTALYWYRQSLGQGPEFLIYFQGTGAADDSGLPNDRFFAVRPEGSVSTLKIQRTERGDSAVYLCASSLSWKDTQYFGPGTRLTVL.

This clonotype was counted a few times. V and J are TRBV10-3 and TRBJ2-5; 7 nucleotides agree with TRBD1. CDR1 ENHRY and CDR2 SYGVKD come from the germline V gene. CDR3 length equals 14 residues. Trimming removed 6 bases from V and 3 bases from J; junction bases left unmatched: 7. The CDR3 protein is CAIRDGDREETQYF. CDR3 DNA sequence: TGTGCCATCAGGGACGGGGACAGAGAAGAGACCCAGTACTTC.

This clonotype occurred a few times. This chain joins TRBV5-1 and TRBJ2-2; the D gene could be TRBD1 or TRBD2 (6 bases each). This CDR3 has 16 residues. CDR1 and CDR2 from the germline V gene are SGHRS and YFSETQ. V was cut by 4 bases and J by 4 bases, with 17 bases left in between. The DNA for the CDR3 is TGCGCCAGCAGCCCGGAGGGGGAATTGCGCACCGGGGAGCTGTTTTTT. This codes for CASSPEGELRTGELFF. Variable domain in full (rest from reference TRBV5-1 and TRBJ2-2): KAGVTQTPRYLIKTRGQQVTLSCSPISGHRSVSWYQQTPGQGLQFLFEYFSETQRNKGNFPGRFSGRQFSNSRSEMNVSTLELGDSALYLCASSPEGELRTGELFFGEGSRLTVL.

This clonotype was seen a handful of times. The rearrangement links TRBV12-3 or TRBV12-4 to TRBJ2-5; D gene uncertain. V gave up 5 bases and J gave up 5 bases, with 12 bases separating them. The CDR3 is made up of 13 amino acids. CDR3 residues: CASSPQVAETQYF. The CDR3 DNA sequence: TGTGCCAGCAGTCCCCAGGTTGCCGAGACCCAGTACTTC.

This clonotype occurred a few times. The V call is TRBV2, the J call TRBJ1-5, with D hard to call. The CDR3 extends over 15 amino acids. CDR1 and CDR2 (germline): SNHLY, FYNNEI. Trimming took 4 bases from V and 6 from J, leaving 16 bases between them. The CDR3: CASSGFSGPSQPQHF. CDR3 DNA: TGTGCCAGCAGTGGGTTTTCCGGACCCTCTCAGCCCCAGCATTTT.

The genes are TRBV5-1 and TRBJ2-3; 8 bases match TRBD1. The germline CDR1 and CDR2 sequences are SGHRS and YFSETQ. Trimming at V came to 0 bases and at J to 4 bases, leaving 4 bases not matched to a gene. CDR3 length: 15 amino acids. The CDR3 reads CASSLAGGRSDTQYF. CDR3 DNA sequence: TGCGCCAGCAGCTTGGCAGGGGGCCGATCAGATACGCAGTATTTT.

This clonotype showed up many times. V is TRBV6-5 and J is TRBJ2-5, with 7 bases lining up with TRBD1. In germline, CDR1 is MNHEY, CDR2 SVGAGI. The CDR3 sequence is 13 residues long. After removal of 8 bases from V and 4 bases from J, the junction contained 7 bases not matched to a gene. This CDR3 reads CASGNRGIETQYF. CDR3 sequence (DNA): TGTGCCAGCGGAAACAGGGGAATAGAGACCCAGTACTTC.

V gene TRBV12-3 or TRBV12-4 combines with J gene TRBJ2-5, with 9 bases aligning to TRBD2. Trimming cost V 6 bases and J 6 bases; bases outside gene matches: 11. This CDR3 region has 15 residues. As DNA, the CDR3 is TGTGCCAGCAGCCCCGGTAGCGGGGGATTAAAGACCCAGTACTTC. Translating it yields CASSPGSGGLKTQYF.

This clonotype has at least ten counts. The chain combines TRBV7-9 with TRBJ1-1; 9 bases agree with TRBD1. This CDR3 is 15 amino acids long. J lost 6 bases, V lost 5 bases, and 10 bases had no gene match. Germline lookup yields CDR1 SEHNR and CDR2 FQNEAQ (reference sequence). CDR3 sequence: CASSRPGTGPAEAFF. CDR3 bases: TGTGCCAGCAGCCGTCCCGGGACAGGGCCCGCTGAAGCTTTCTTT.

V gene TRBV13 combines with J gene TRBJ2-3; no clear D. The germline CDR1 and CDR2 sequences are PRHDT and FYEKMQ (reference sequence). The CDR3 has 13 amino acids. The V end was cut by 5 bases, the J end by 4 bases, with 10 bases between. The CDR3 DNA is TGTGCCAGCAGCCTTTACAGTGCAGATACGCAGTATTTT. This codes for CASSLYSADTQYF.

The chain joins TRBV12-3 or TRBV12-4 to TRBJ1-2, with D uncertain. This CDR3 region has 12 residues. Trimming took 8 bases from V and 8 from J, leaving 15 bases between them. In DNA form, the CDR3 reads TGTGCCAGCGTAAATTACCGGGAGGGCTACACCTTC. It encodes CASVNYREGYTF.

This rearrangement joins TRBV4-3 to TRBJ2-1; D is unclear. The CDR3 spans 19 residues. V lost 0 bases and J lost 6, with 24 bases in between. CDR1 is LGHNA, CDR2 YSLEER, per germline. CDR3 protein: CASSQESPYGRKNPNEQFF. The CDR3 coding sequence is TGCGCCAGCAGCCAAGAAAGCCCCTACGGGCGCAAAAACCCCAATGAGCAGTTCTTC.

This rearrangement joins TRBV7-9 to TRBJ1-2, with D maybe TRBD1 (6 bases). The CDR3 runs to 17 residues. Looked up from germline, CDR1 is SEHNR and CDR2 is FQNEAQ (reference sequence). With 5 bases removed from V and 6 bases from J, the gap between germline ends came to 25 bases. CDR3 in amino acids: CASSPRSVLGGWDGYTF. For the CDR3, the DNA is TGTGCCAGCAGCCCACGCAGCGTCTTAGGGGGATGGGATGGCTACACCTTC.

CDR3 in DNA: TGTGCCAGCAGCCAAGTCGCTGGTCAGCCCCAGCATTTT. Translation: CASSQVAGQPQHF. The chain employs TRBV4-2 and TRBJ1-5; D gene uncertain. This CDR3 spans 13 amino acids. With 1 base removed from V and 6 bases from J, the gap between germline ends came to 7 bases. Germline V lookup: CDR1 LGHNA, CDR2 YNFKEQ.

In this sample, this clonotype turned up many times. A junction end diverges from the germline sequence, so it may reflect a read error. The chain is built from TRBV3-1 and TRBJ2-1; no definite D call. The CDR3 is 13 residues long. In germline, CDR1 is LGHDT, CDR2 YNNKEL (reference sequence). The DNA of the CDR3 is TGCGCCAGCAGCCAAGATCGCCACAATGAGCAGTTCTTC. It codes for CASSQDRHNEQFF.

This clonotype appeared many times. The chain combines TRBV12-3 or TRBV12-4 with TRBJ2-2; D is perhaps TRBD2 (5 bases). With 5 bases removed from V and 1 base from J, the gap between germline ends came to 8 bases. CDR3 length equals 14 residues. CDR3 in amino acids: CASSRGLNTGELFF. CDR3 DNA sequence: TGTGCCAGCAGTCGAGGGCTGAACACCGGGGAGCTGTTTTTT.

This clonotype has a count of ten or more. In DNA, the CDR3 is TGTGCCAGCAGCTCGGGGGCGAACACTGAAGCTTTCTTT. Protein sequence: CASSSGANTEAFF. This chain uses TRBV7-2 with TRBJ1-1, with a possible D match to TRBD1 (6 bases). Germline values: CDR1 SGHTA, CDR2 FQGNSA. The V and J ends lost 4 bases and 1 base respectively, with 7 bases between them. The CDR3 has 13 residues.

This clonotype has a handful of counts. The chain employs TRBV5-1 and TRBJ1-5; D perhaps matches TRBD1 (5 bases). V was clipped by 1 base and J by 4 bases, with 6 bases between them. Germline V gives CDR1 SGHRS, CDR2 YFSETQ. The CDR3 contains 13 residues. CDR3 in amino acids: CASSLRQNQPQHF. CDR3 DNA sequence: TGCGCCAGCAGCTTGCGACAGAATCAGCCCCAGCATTTT. Using reference TRBV5-1 and TRBJ1-5 for the parts outside the CDR3, the full variable domain is KAGVTQTPRYLIKTRGQQVTLSCSPISGHRSVSWYQQTPGQGLQFLFEYFSETQRNKGNFPGRFSGRQFSNSRSEMNVSTLELGDSALYLCASSLRQNQPQHFGDGTRLSIL.

The table lists this clonotype with a few counts. The chain couples TRBV6-5 to TRBJ1-2, with 7 bases fitting TRBD1. V shed 0 bases, J shed 8 bases, and the junction held 6 bases outside the gene matches. The CDR3 is made up of 14 amino acids. The germline gives CDR1 MNHEY, CDR2 SVGAGI. This chain's CDR3 is CASSYSWTGLGYTF. The CDR3 DNA follows: TGTGCCAGCAGTTACTCCTGGACAGGCCTCGGCTACACCTTC.

This clonotype was seen many times. The chain uses TRBV20-1 and TRBJ2-3, with 12 nucleotides matching TRBD2. Germline V lookup: CDR1 DFQATT, CDR2 SNEGSKA (reference sequence). The V gene end was trimmed by 4 bases and the J gene end by 2 bases; junction bases not matched to a gene: 1. The CDR3 sequence is 14 residues long. The CDR3 reads CSATSGGATDTQYF. CDR3 sequence (DNA): TGCAGTGCTACTAGCGGGGGGGCCACAGATACGCAGTATTTT.

The chain employs TRBV11-3 and TRBJ2-7; D unclear. The V gene's germline CDR1 is SGHNT and CDR2 YENEEA. The CDR3 spans 14 residues. The V end lost 5 bases, the J end lost 2 bases, and 13 bases lay between the germline ends. CDR3 sequence reads: CASSQSDGPYEQYF. CDR3 in DNA: TGTGCCAGCAGCCAATCGGACGGCCCCTACGAGCAGTACTTC.

The rearrangement links TRBV11-2 to TRBJ2-3, with 7 bases identical to TRBD2. J was trimmed by 11 bases and V by 0 bases; bases with no gene match: 11. Germline V gene lookup returns CDR1 SGHAT and CDR2 FQNNGV. The CDR3 is 15 amino acids. The CDR3 DNA follows: TGTGCCAGCAGCTTAGAGTCTCTGGGGCGGGAGAAGCAGTATTTT. Amino acids: CASSLESLGREKQYF.